This T cell receptor (beta chain) is from a study of blood T cell repertoires in COVID-19. For the study at large: The United States, Italy and Spain supplied acute and convalescent COVID-19 samples. Nucleic acid was either cDNA or gDNA, and it came from T cells, B-cell-depleted T cells, or PBMCs.

CDR3 length: 14 residues. Trimming removed 3 bases at V and 2 bases at J, with 10 bases between. Germline V lookup: CDR1 KGHSH, CDR2 LQKENI. In the authors' methods: Amplified reference gene primers provided the basis for estimating nucleated cell counts. Assay used: immunoSEQ multiplex PCR; TCRdb lists only in-frame clones, some missing. V and J calls and clone size are those listed in that table; D and trimming were worked out from the DNA. The sample carries roughly 120,000 clones, 85% to 90% recorded once. The gene calls are TRBV18 and TRBJ1-1; perhaps TRBD1 as D (6 bases). Sequenced: peripheral blood. The sequence came from a woman aged 60-75 years with COVID-19, enrolled during active disease. Here the CDR3 reads CASSPQGYNTEAFF. The CDR3, as DNA: TGTGCCAGCTCACCCCAGGGGTATAACACTGAAGCTTTCTTT. The full variable domain, completed using reference TRBV18 and TRBJ1-1, is NAGVMQNPRHLVRRRGQEARLRCSPMKGHSHVYWYRQLPEEGLKFMVYLQKENIIDESGMPKERFSAEFPKEGPSILRIQQVVRGDSAAYFCASSPQGYNTEAFFGQGTRLTVV.